The 20 T cell receptor beta chains below were found in one sample sequenced in a study of CD8+CD57+ T cells in acquired aplastic anemia. Genomic DNA provided the template from which TCR beta VDJ and CDR3 profiles were obtained. TCRdb re-called the reads with MiXCR, one entry per CDR3 protein. The sample has 160,000 or so distinct CDR3 sequences; around 50% are singletons. Patients chosen for sequencing had shown CD8+CD57+ cell expansion by flow cytometry. The sequenced material came from sorted CD4+, CD8+, or CD8+CD57+ T cells (not recorded which) from PBMCs. Source of these receptors: a human donor with aplastic anemia.

Concerning this clonotype: This may arise from a read error, as a much more abundant clone is one base away. The J gene is TRBJ2-5, the V gene TRBV5-1, with D uncertain. This CDR3 has 14 residues. V lost 7 bases and J lost 1, with 14 bases in between. Germline CDR1 SGHRS, CDR2 YFSETQ. CDR3 DNA sequence: TGCGCCAGCGGCATAAACAGAGTCCAAGAGACCCAGTACTTC. Translated, it gives CASGINRVQETQYF.

This chain joins TRBV29-1 and TRBJ2-3; D may correspond to TRBD1 or TRBD2 (5 bases each). The CDR3 totals 16 residues. The germline V gene encodes CDR1 SQVTM and CDR2 ANQGSEA. Trimming removed 4 bases from V and 0 bases from J, with 17 bases in between. The CDR3 region is CSVVVGPGPSTDTQYF. CDR3 DNA sequence: TGCAGCGTTGTCGTGGGCCCGGGACCAAGCACAGATACGCAGTATTTT.

This clonotype was counted between two and nine times. The V call is TRBV28, the J call TRBJ2-1, with TRBD1 matching over 8 bases. Germline CDR1 MDHEN, CDR2 SYDVKM. V lost 5 bases, J lost 9 bases, and 12 bases stayed unmatched. The CDR3 loop spans 15 amino acids. As DNA, the CDR3 is TGTGCCAGCAGTGATCCGGGGCAGGGGGCTAGTGAGCAGTTCTTC. Translating it yields CASSDPGQGASEQFF.

Comments on this clonotype: One base away lies a much larger clone, so this may be a sequencing read error. CDR3 amino acids: CASSLARGADTQYF. The CDR3 DNA follows: TGCGCCAGCAGCTTGGCCCGGGGGGCAGATACGCAGTATTTT. The chain carries TRBV5-1 and TRBJ2-3; 7 nucleotides match TRBD2. After removal of 0 bases from V and 4 bases from J, the junction contained 2 bases not matched to a gene. In germline, CDR1 is SGHRS, CDR2 YFSETQ. There are 14 residues in the CDR3.

V usage is TRBV20-1 and J usage is TRBJ2-3; TRBD2 aligns across 11 bases. V trimming: 1 base; J trimming: 1 base; junction bases outside the gene matches: 1. Per the germline V gene, CDR1 is DFQATT and CDR2 is SNEGSKA (reference sequence). The CDR3 contains 15 residues. CDR3 in amino acids: CSARVLAGGTDTQYF. CDR3 DNA sequence: TGCAGTGCTAGAGTACTAGCGGGGGGCACAGATACGCAGTATTTT.

As for this clonotype: Being one base from a much bigger clone, this may be a read error. This chain joins TRBV5-6 and TRBJ2-1, with TRBD1 matching 8 bases. The CDR3 spans 15 residues. The germline gives CDR1 SGHDT, CDR2 YYEEEE. J lost 12 bases, V lost 7 bases, and 18 bases had no gene match. CDR3 nucleotides: TGTGCCAGCCCCAAACGCGGGACAGGCCGTCAGGGGCAGTTCTTC. Encoded protein: CASPKRGTGRQGQFF.

This clonotype was counted at least ten times. The V and J genes are TRBV24-1 and TRBJ2-1; TRBD2 aligns across 9 bases. The CDR3 runs 17 residues. With 3 bases clipped from V and 7 bases from J, the junction kept 12 bases outside the gene matches. Germline assignment: CDR1 KGHDR and CDR2 SFDVKD. CDR3 residues: CATSDTVSGSSWNEQFF. The CDR3 nucleotides read TGTGCCACCAGTGATACCGTTAGCGGGAGTTCATGGAATGAGCAGTTCTTC.

This clonotype is classed as medium-sized. The chain joins TRBV4-1 to TRBJ1-1; perhaps TRBD1 as D (5 bases). Germline CDR1 MGHRA, CDR2 YSYEKL. CDR3 length: 16 residues. V lost 0 bases and J 1 base, leaving 12 bases between the germline ends. CDR3 DNA sequence: TGCGCCAGCAGCCAAGAACAGACAGATGCGAACACTGAAGCTTTCTTT. Amino acids: CASSQEQTDANTEAFF.

This clonotype was seen many times. The gene calls are TRBV2 and TRBJ1-2; maybe TRBD1 (6 bases). Looked up from germline, CDR1 is SNHLY and CDR2 is FYNNEI. The V gene lost 1 base and the J gene lost 7 bases, with 13 bases spanning the gap. The CDR3 is made up of 14 amino acids. The CDR3 bases are TGTGCCAGCAGTGAAGAGCGGGACATTCGTGGCTACACCTTC. It is translated as CASSEERDIRGYTF. Full variable domain (rest looked up from reference TRBV2 and TRBJ1-2): EPEVTQTPSHQVTQMGQEVILRCVPISNHLYFYWYRQILGQKVEFLVSFYNNEISEKSEIFDDQFSVERPDGSNFTLKIRSTKLEDSAMYFCASSEERDIRGYTFGSGTRLTVV.

This clonotype has more than one count but fewer than ten. The gene calls are TRBV27 and TRBJ2-5; maybe TRBD2 (5 bases). V was trimmed by 2 bases and J by 1 base, leaving 14 bases between them. This CDR3 has 16 residues. CDR1 is MNHEY and CDR2 is SMNVEV in the germline V gene (reference sequence). CDR3 DNA sequence: TGTGCCAGCAGTTTAGGCAGCGGTAACCTCCAAGAGACCCAGTACTTC. As protein: CASSLGSGNLQETQYF.

A note on this clonotype: Possible read error: a much larger clone is one base away. The V gene is TRBV6-1, the J gene TRBJ1-5; 10 positions match TRBD1. CDR1 MNHNS and CDR2 SASEGT come from the germline V gene. The CDR3 contains 15 residues. CDR3 DNA: TGTGCCTGCAGTGAAGTCCCGGGACAGGGGCTGCCCCAGCATTTT. Residues: CACSEVPGQGLPQHF.

The count of this clonotype is one. The rearrangement uses TRBV10-2 and TRBJ1-5; D is unresolved. Germline values: CDR1 WSHSY, CDR2 SAAADI. Trimming stripped 0 bases from V and 4 bases from J, with 16 bases between. CDR3 size: 17 residues. CDR3 in amino acids: CASSESIGGLRNQPQHF. The CDR3 DNA reads TGCGCCAGCAGTGAGTCGATTGGTGGCTTAAGGAATCAGCCCCAGCATTTT.

The sample holds many counts of this clonotype. The gene calls are TRBV4-1 and TRBJ2-7; D is possibly TRBD2 (6 bases). This CDR3 has 16 amino acids. Trimming removed 1 base at V and 1 base at J, with 14 bases between. CDR1 and CDR2 from the germline V gene are MGHRA and YSYEKL. The CDR3 loop is CASSQGPEGQSYEQYF. The CDR3 DNA reads as TGCGCCAGCAGCCAAGGGCCGGAGGGCCAGTCCTACGAGCAGTACTTC.

The gene calls are TRBV19 and TRBJ1-2; D remains ambiguous. V dropped 3 bases and J dropped 6 bases, with 8 bases sitting between them. The germline V gene encodes CDR1 LNHDA and CDR2 SQIVND (reference sequence). The CDR3 consists of 12 residues. The CDR3: CASSIAGNGYTF. In DNA, the CDR3 is TGTGCCAGTAGTATCGCGGGGAATGGCTACACCTTC.

V and J are TRBV2 and TRBJ2-5, with a tentative D call TRBD2 (6 bases). The CDR3 covers 15 residues. V gave up 6 bases and J gave up 5 bases, with 19 bases separating them. Looked up from germline, CDR1 is SNHLY and CDR2 is FYNNEI. The CDR3, as DNA: TGTGCCAGCAGCGGGAGAGGGTTCATCGGGGAGACCCAGTACTTC. Its translation: CASSGRGFIGETQYF.

This clonotype was recorded at least ten times. This chain uses TRBV5-5 with TRBJ2-7, with D perhaps TRBD1 (6 bases). The CDR3 is 14 residues long. CDR1 and CDR2 (germline): SGHKS, YYEKEE (reference sequence). V lost 0 bases and J 5 bases, leaving 12 bases between the germline ends. CDR3 loop: CASSLDLGADEQYF. The CDR3 region has the DNA TGTGCCAGCAGCTTGGATCTGGGGGCGGACGAGCAGTACTTC.

The chain joins TRBV2 to TRBJ2-7; tentatively, D is TRBD1 or TRBD2 (5 bases each). V was trimmed by 8 bases and J by 2 bases, leaving 16 bases between them. The CDR3 consists of 14 residues. Germline lookup yields CDR1 SNHLY and CDR2 FYNNEI. CDR3: CASWSRADTYEQYF. The CDR3 nucleotides are TGTGCCAGCTGGTCTCGAGCGGACACCTACGAGCAGTACTTC.

This clonotype has ten or more counts. The rearrangement joins TRBV6-2 or TRBV6-3 to TRBJ1-1; D not resolved. V gave up 7 bases and J gave up 8 bases, with 11 bases separating them. Per the germline V gene, CDR1 is MNHEY and CDR2 is SVGEGT. This CDR3 is built from 11 residues. The CDR3 DNA reads TGTGCCAGCACCCGGCGGCCAGAAGCTTTCTTT. Amino acids: CASTRRPEAFF.

This clonotype was observed a handful of times. CDR3: CASSTSTGSNTEAFF. The CDR3 DNA follows: TGTGCCAGCTCAACCTCGACAGGGTCGAACACTGAAGCTTTCTTT. The chain joins TRBV18 to TRBJ1-1; 7 nucleotides line up with TRBD1. Per germline, CDR1 KGHSH and CDR2 LQKENI. The CDR3 runs to 15 residues. Unmatched junction bases numbered 7, after V lost 5 bases and J lost 1 base.

The CDR3 here is CASSSPSGGPRSYEQYF. CDR3 nucleotides: TGTGCCAGCAGCTCCCCTAGCGGGGGCCCCCGCTCCTACGAGCAGTACTTC. This chain uses TRBV7-6 with TRBJ2-7; 10 bases match TRBD2. Germline lookup yields CDR1 SGHVS and CDR2 FNYEAQ. V shed 4 bases, J shed 0 bases, and the junction held 9 bases outside the gene matches. This CDR3 spans 17 amino acids. Filled out from reference TRBV7-6 and TRBJ2-7, the complete variable domain reads GAGVSQSPRYKVTKRGQDVALRCDPISGHVSLYWYRQALGQGPEFLTYFNYEAQQDKSGLPNDRFSAERPEGSISTLTIQRTEQRDSAMYRCASSSPSGGPRSYEQYFGPGTRLTVT.